What follows describes a single TCR beta chain. These data are taken from a study of blood T cell repertoires in COVID-19. The overall study: There were acute and convalescent COVID-19 samples, and they came from the United States, Italy and Spain. T cells, B-cell-depleted T cells, or PBMCs supplied cDNA or gDNA.

Authors' methods: The assay estimated nucleated cells by amplifying reference gene primers. This table comes from immunoSEQ multiplex PCR, and its TCRdb copy is limited to in-frame clones, with some not included. V and J calls and clone size are given by that table; D and trimming were obtained from the DNA. The sample shows under 100,000 clones, around four fifths of them seen only once. The CDR3 sequence is 15 residues long. Germline V gene lookup returns CDR1 LGHNT and CDR2 FRNRAP. Trimming shortened V by 3 bases and J by 1 base, and 9 bases separated the two germline ends. The origin of this receptor is a man aged 50 or older with acute or convalescent COVID-19. The chain combines TRBV12-5 with TRBJ2-2; D may be TRBD2 (6 bases). The sequenced sample consisted of peripheral blood. Here the CDR3 DNA reads TGTGCTAGTGGTTTTCTGGAGGGGAACACCGGGGAGCTGTTTTTT. Protein sequence: CASGFLEGNTGELFF.